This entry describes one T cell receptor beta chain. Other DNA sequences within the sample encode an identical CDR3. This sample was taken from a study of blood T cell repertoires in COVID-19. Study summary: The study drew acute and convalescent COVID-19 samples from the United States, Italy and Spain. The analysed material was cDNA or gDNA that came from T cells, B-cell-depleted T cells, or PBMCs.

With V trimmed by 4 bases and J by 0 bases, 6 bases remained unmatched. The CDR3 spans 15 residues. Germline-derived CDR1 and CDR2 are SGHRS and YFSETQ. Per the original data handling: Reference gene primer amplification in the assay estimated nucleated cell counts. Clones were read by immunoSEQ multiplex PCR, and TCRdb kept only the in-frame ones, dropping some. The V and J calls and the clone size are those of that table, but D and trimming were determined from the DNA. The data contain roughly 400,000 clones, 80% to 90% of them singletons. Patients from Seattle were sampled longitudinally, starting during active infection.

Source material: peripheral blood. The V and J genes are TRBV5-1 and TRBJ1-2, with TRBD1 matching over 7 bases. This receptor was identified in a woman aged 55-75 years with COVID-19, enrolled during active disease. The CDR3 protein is CASSSWTGANYGYTF. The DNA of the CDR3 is TGCGCCAGCAGCAGCTGGACAGGCGCTAACTATGGCTACACCTTC.